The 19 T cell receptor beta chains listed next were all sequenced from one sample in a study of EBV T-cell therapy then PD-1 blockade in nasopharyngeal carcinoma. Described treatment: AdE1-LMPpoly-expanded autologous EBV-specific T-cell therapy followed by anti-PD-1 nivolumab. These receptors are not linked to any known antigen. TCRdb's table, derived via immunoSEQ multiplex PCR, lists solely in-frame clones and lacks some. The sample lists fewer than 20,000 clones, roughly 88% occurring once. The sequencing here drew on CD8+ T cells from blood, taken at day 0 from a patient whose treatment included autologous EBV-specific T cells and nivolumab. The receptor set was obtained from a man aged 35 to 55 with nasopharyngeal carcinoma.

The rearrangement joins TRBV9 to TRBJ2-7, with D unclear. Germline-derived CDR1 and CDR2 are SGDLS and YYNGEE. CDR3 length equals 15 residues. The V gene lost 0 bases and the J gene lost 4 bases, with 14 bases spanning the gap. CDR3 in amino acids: CASSVGSGIRYEQYF. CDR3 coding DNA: TGTGCCAGCAGCGTAGGGTCCGGTATACGGTACGAGCAGTACTTC. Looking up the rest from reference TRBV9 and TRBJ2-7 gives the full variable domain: DSGVTQTPKHLITATGQRVTLRCSPRSGDLSVYWYQQSLDQGLQFLIQYYNGEERAKGNILERFSAQQFPDLHSELNLSSLELGDSALYFCASSVGSGIRYEQYFGPGTRLTVT.

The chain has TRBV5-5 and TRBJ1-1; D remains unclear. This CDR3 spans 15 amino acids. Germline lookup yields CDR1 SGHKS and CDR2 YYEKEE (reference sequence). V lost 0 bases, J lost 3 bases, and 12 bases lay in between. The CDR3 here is CASSLVVGRYTEAFF. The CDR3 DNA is TGTGCCAGCAGCTTGGTGGTCGGCCGGTACACTGAAGCTTTCTTT.

CDR3 in amino acids: CASSALVTTEAFF. The CDR3 DNA follows: TGTGCCAGCAGCGCGCTCGTTACCACTGAAGCTTTCTTT. The V and J genes are TRBV5-4 and TRBJ1-1; D is unclear. Trimming stripped 4 bases from V and 4 bases from J, with 11 bases between. The germline V gene has CDR1 SGHNT and CDR2 YYREEE (reference sequence). The CDR3 spans 13 residues. Together with reference TRBV5-4 and TRBJ1-1, the CDR3 gives the full variable domain: ETGVTQSPTHLIKTRGQQVTLRCSSQSGHNTVSWYQQALGQGPQFIFQYYREEENGRGNFPPRFSGLQFPNYSSELNVNALELDDSALYLCASSALVTTEAFFGQGTRLTVV.

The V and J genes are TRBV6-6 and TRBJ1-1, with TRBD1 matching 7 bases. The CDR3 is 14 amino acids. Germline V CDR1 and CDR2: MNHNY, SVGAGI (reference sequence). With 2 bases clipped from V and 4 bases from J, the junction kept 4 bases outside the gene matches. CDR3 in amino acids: CASSYTGDTTEAFF. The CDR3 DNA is TGTGCCAGCAGTTACACAGGGGACACCACTGAAGCTTTCTTT.

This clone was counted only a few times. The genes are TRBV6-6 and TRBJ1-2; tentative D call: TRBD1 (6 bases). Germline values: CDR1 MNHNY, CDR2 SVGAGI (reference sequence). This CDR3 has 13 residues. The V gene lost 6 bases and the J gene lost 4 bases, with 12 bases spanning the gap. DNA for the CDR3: TGTGCCAGCAGCCCGGACAGCGCCTATGGCTACACCTTC. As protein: CASSPDSAYGYTF.

The CDR3 protein is CAWTGEGVYGYTF. DNA for the CDR3: TGTGCCTGGACCGGAGAGGGGGTCTATGGCTACACCTTC. The rearrangement links TRBV30 to TRBJ1-2; D perhaps matches TRBD1 (6 bases). This CDR3 is built from 13 residues. V shed 4 bases and J shed 4 bases, with 13 bases lying between them. Germline values: CDR1 GTSNPN, CDR2 SVGIG (reference sequence).

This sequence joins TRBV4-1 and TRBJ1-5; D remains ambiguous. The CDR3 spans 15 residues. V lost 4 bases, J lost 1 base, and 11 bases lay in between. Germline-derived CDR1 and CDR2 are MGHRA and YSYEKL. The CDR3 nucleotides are TGCGCCAGCAGCCCGCACCCGCGGAGCAATCAGCCCCAGCATTTT. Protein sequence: CASSPHPRSNQPQHF.

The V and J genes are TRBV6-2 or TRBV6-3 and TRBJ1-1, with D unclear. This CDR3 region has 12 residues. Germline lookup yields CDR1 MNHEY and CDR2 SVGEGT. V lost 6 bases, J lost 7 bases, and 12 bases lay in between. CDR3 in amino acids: CASSFGRVEAFF. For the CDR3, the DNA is TGTGCCAGCAGCTTCGGACGGGTTGAAGCTTTCTTT.

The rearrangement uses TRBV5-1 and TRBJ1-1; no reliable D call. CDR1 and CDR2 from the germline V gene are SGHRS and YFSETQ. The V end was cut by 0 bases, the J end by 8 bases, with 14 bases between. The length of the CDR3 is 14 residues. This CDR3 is CASSLAGRVGEAFF. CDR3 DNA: TGCGCCAGCAGCTTGGCCGGGAGGGTCGGGGAAGCTTTCTTT.

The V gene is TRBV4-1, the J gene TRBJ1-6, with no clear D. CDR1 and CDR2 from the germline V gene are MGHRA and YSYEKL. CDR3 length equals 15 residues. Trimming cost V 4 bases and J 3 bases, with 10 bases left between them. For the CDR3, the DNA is TGCGCCAGCAGCCTTAGAGAGGGCTATAATTCACCCCTCCACTTT. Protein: CASSLREGYNSPLHF.

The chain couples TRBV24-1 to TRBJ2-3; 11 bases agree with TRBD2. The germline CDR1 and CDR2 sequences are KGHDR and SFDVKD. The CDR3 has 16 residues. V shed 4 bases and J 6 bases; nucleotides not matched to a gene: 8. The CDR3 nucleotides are TGTGCCACCAGTGACTCGCTAGCGGGGGGTCTGGATACGCAGTATTTT. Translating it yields CATSDSLAGGLDTQYF.

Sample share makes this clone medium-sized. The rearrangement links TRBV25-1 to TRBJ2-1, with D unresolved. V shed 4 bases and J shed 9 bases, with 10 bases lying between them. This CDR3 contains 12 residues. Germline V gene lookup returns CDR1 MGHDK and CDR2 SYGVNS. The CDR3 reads CASSAVLFEQFF. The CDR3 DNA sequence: TGTGCCAGCAGTGCGGTTCTATTTGAGCAGTTCTTC.

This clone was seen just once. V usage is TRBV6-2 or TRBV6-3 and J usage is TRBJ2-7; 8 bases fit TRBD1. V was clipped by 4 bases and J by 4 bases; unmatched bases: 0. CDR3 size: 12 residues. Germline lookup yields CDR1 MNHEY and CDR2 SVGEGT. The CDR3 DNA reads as TGTGCCAGCAGTTGGACAGGGTACGAGCAGTACTTC. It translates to CASSWTGYEQYF.

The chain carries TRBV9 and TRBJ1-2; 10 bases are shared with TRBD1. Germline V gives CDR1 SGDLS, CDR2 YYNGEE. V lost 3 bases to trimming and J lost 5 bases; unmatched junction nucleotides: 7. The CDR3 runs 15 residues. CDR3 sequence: CASSASTGGGYGYTF. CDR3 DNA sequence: TGTGCCAGCAGCGCGTCGACAGGGGGCGGGTATGGCTACACCTTC. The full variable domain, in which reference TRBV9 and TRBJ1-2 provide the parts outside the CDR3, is DSGVTQTPKHLITATGQRVTLRCSPRSGDLSVYWYQQSLDQGLQFLIQYYNGEERAKGNILERFSAQQFPDLHSELNLSSLELGDSALYFCASSASTGGGYGYTFGSGTRLTVV.

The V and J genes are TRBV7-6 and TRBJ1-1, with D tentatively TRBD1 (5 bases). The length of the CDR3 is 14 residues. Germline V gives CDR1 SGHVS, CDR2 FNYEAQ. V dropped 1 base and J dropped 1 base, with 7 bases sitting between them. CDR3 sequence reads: CASSLGQGNTEAFF. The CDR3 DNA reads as TGTGCCAGCAGCTTAGGTCAGGGGAACACTGAAGCTTTCTTT. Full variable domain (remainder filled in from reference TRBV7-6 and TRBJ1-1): GAGVSQSPRYKVTKRGQDVALRCDPISGHVSLYWYRQALGQGPEFLTYFNYEAQQDKSGLPNDRFSAERPEGSISTLTIQRTEQRDSAMYRCASSLGQGNTEAFFGQGTRLTVV.

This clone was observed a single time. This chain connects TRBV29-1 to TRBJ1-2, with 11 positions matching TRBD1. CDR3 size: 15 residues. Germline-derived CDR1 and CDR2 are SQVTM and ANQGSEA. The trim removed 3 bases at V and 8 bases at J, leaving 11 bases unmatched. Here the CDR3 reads CSVEGMDRGRRGYTF. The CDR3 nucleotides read TGCAGCGTTGAGGGCATGGACAGGGGGCGTAGGGGCTACACCTTC.

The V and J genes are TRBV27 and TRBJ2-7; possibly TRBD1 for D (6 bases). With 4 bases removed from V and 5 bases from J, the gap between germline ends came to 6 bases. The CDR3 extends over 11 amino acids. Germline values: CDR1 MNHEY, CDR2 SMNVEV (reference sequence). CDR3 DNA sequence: TGTGCCAGCAGTTACAGGGACGAGCAGTACTTC. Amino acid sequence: CASSYRDEQYF.

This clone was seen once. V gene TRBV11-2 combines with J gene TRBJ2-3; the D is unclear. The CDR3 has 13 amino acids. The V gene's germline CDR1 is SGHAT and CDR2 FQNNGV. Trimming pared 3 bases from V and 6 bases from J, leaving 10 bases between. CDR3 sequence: CASSFTPADTQYF. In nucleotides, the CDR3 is TGTGCCAGCAGCTTTACCCCGGCGGATACGCAGTATTTT.

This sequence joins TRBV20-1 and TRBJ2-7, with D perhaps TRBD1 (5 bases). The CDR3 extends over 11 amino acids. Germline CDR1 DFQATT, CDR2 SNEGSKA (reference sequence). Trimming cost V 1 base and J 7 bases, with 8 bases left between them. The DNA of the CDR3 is TGCAGTGCTAGAGCAGACAGAGAGCAGTACTTC. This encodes CSARADREQYF.